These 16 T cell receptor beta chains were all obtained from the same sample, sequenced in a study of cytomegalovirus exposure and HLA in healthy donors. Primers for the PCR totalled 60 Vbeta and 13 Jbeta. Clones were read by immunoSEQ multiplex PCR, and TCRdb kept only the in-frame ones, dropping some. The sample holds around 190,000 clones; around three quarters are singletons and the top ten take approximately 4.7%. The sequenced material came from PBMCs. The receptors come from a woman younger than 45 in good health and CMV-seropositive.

This CDR3 is CATSRPPSGSSYEQYF. DNA for the CDR3: TGTGCCACCAGCAGACCCCCTAGCGGGAGCTCCTACGAGCAGTACTTC. V gene TRBV15 combines with J gene TRBJ2-7; 10 bases line up with TRBD2. CDR1 is LNHNV and CDR2 is YYDKDF in the germline V gene (reference sequence). V gave up 2 bases and J gave up 0 bases; unmatched junction bases: 4. The CDR3 has 16 amino acids.

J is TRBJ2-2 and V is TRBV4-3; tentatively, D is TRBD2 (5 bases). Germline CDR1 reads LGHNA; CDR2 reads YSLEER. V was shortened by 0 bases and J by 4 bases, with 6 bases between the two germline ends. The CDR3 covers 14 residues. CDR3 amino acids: CASSQEAVTGELFF. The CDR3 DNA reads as TGCGCCAGCAGCCAAGAAGCGGTCACCGGGGAGCTGTTTTTT.

In DNA, the CDR3 is TGTGCCAGCAGTTATCGAGGTGACGGAAACACCATATATTTT. Protein product: CASSYRGDGNTIYF. The rearrangement uses TRBV6-5 and TRBJ1-3; no clear D. This CDR3 comprises 14 residues. Germline CDR1 is MNHEY and CDR2 is SVGAGI. V lost 3 bases, J lost 4 bases, and 10 bases lay in between.

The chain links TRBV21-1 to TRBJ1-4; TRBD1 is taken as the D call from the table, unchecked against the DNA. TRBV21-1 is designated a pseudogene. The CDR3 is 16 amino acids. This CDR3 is CASSLSDRGYYEKLFF. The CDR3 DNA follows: TGTGCCAGCAGCCTATCGGACAGGGGGTACTATGAAAAACTGTTTTTT.

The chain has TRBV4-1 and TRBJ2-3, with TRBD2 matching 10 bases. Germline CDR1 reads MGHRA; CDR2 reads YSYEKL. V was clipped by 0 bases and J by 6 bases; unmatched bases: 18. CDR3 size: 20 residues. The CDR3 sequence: CASSQDPPLSGGGLRDTQYF. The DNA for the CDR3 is TGCGCCAGCAGCCAAGATCCCCCTCTCAGCGGGGGGGGGTTAAGGGATACGCAGTATTTT.

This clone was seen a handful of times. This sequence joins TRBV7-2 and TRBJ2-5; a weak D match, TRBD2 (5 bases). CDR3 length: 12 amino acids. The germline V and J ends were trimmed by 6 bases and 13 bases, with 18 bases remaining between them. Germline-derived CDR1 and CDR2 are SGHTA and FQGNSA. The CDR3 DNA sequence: TGTGCCAGCAGTTCCGGACTGATTTTTACGTACTTC. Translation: CASSSGLIFTYF.

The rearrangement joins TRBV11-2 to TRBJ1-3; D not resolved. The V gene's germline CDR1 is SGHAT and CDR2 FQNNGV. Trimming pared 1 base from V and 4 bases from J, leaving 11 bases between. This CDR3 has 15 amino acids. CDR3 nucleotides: TGTGCCAGCAGCTTAGGTCCCAATCCAGGAAACACCATATATTTT. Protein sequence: CASSLGPNPGNTIYF.

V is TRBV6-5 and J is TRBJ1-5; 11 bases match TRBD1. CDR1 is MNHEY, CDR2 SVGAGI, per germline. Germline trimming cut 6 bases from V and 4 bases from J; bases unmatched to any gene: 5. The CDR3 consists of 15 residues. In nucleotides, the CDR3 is TGTGCCAGCAGCACGGGACAGGGGGTAAATCAGCCCCAGCATTTT. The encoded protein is CASSTGQGVNQPQHF.

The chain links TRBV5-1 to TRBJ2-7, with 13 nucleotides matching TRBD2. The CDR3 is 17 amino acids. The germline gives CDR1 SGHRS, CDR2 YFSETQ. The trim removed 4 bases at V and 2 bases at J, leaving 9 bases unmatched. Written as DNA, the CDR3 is TGCGCCAGCAGCGCACGAACTAGCGGGAGGGTAGCCTACGAGCAGTACTTC. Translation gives CASSARTSGRVAYEQYF.

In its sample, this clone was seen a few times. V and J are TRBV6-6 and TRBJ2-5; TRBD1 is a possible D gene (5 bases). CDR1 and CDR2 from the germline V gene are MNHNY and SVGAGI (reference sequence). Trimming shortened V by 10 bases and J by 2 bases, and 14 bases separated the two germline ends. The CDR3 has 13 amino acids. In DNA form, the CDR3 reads TGTGCCACCCTAGGACATTTACAAGAGACCCAGTACTTC. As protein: CATLGHLQETQYF.

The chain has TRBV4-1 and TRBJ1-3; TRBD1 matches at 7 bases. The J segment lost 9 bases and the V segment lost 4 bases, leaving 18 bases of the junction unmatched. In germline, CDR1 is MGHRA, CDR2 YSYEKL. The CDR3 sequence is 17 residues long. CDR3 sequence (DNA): TGCGCCAGCAGCCCCACGGGGGAAGGGGGCTCAAGCGGCACCATATATTTT. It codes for CASSPTGEGGSSGTIYF.

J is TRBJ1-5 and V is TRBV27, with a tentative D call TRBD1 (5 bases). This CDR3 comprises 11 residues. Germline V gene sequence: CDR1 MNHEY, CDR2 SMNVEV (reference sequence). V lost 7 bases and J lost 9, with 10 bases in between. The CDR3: CASNEGLPQHF. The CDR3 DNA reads TGTGCCAGCAACGAGGGACTGCCCCAGCATTTT.

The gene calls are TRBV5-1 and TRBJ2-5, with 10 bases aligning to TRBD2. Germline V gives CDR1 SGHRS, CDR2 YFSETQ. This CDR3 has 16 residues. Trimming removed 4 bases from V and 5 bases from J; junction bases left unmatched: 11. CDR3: CASSPRGLAGDETQYF. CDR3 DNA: TGCGCCAGCAGCCCCCGTGGGCTAGCGGGGGACGAGACCCAGTACTTC.

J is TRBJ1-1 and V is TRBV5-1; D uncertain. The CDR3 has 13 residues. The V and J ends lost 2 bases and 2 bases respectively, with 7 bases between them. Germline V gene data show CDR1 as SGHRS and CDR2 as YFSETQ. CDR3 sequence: CASSFGGNTEAFF. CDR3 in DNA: TGCGCCAGCAGCTTTGGAGGAAACACTGAAGCTTTCTTT.

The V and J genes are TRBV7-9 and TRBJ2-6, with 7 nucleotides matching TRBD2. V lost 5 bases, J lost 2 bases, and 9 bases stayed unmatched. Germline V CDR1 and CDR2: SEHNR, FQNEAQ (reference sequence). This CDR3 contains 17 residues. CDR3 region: CASSLSLGGTGANVLTF. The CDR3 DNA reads TGTGCCAGCAGCCTGAGTTTGGGAGGGACTGGGGCCAACGTCCTGACTTTC. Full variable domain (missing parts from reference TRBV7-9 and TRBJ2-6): DTGVSQNPRHKITKRGQNVTFRCDPISEHNRLYWYRQTLGQGPEFLTYFQNEAQLEKSRLLSDRFSAERPKGSFSTLEIQRTEQGDSAMYLCASSLSLGGTGANVLTFGAGSRLTVL.

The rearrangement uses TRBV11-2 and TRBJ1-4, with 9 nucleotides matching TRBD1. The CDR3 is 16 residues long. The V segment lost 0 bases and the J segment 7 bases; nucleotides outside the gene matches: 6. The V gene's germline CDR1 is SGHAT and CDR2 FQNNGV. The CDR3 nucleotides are TGTGCCAGCAGCTTAGAGGGTAGACAGGGGGTTGAAAAACTGTTTTTT. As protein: CASSLEGRQGVEKLFF.